One and the same sample provided the 8 T cell receptor beta chains below, sequenced in a study of CD8 T cells in ankylosing spondylitis. TCRdb independently ran MiXCR on the 5' RACE reads; one entry per CDR3 protein. The sample holds roughly 130,000 distinct CDR3 sequences, about a tenth seen once. Sequencing was carried out using blood, either unsorted or a sorted T cell fraction (not recorded which). The receptors shown here come from a male donor with ankylosing spondylitis or in good health (not recorded which).

On this clonotype itself: A much larger clone lies one base from this, so it may be a read error. The V call is TRBV6-1, the J call TRBJ2-7; possibly TRBD1 for D (6 bases). This CDR3 region has 16 residues. The germline CDR1 and CDR2 sequences are MNHNS and SASEGT. CDR3 region: CASSGGTGNKFHDQYF. In DNA, the CDR3 is TGTGCCAGCAGTGGAGGAACAGGGAATAAGTTCCACGACCAGTACTTC.

This clonotype was seen ten or more times. J is TRBJ1-2 and V is TRBV7-2; no firm D call. Trimming stripped 4 bases from V and 5 bases from J, with 17 bases between. Germline CDR1 SGHTA, CDR2 FQGNSA. The CDR3 totals 15 residues. The CDR3 DNA sequence: TGTGCCAGCAGCTCCGAGCCGGGTGCATTTTATGGCTACACCTTC. Encoded protein: CASSSEPGAFYGYTF.

This clonotype has a count of ten or more. The chain combines TRBV6-1 with TRBJ2-1, with 9 bases that match TRBD2. The CDR3 contains 16 residues. The J segment lost 4 bases and the V segment lost 4 bases, leaving 8 bases of the junction unmatched. From germline, CDR1 is MNHNS and CDR2 SASEGT. The CDR3 sequence: CASSVSGSGAYNEQFF. CDR3 nucleotide sequence: TGTGCCAGCAGTGTTAGCGGGAGCGGGGCTTACAATGAGCAGTTCTTC.

The table lists this clonotype with many counts. The genes are TRBV20-1 and TRBJ2-3, with a tentative D call TRBD2 (5 bases). V lost 5 bases, J lost 0 bases, and 15 bases lay in between. This CDR3 spans 15 amino acids. Germline V gene lookup returns CDR1 DFQATT and CDR2 SNEGSKA (reference sequence). CDR3 sequence: CSAERADFSTDTQYF. The CDR3 bases are TGCAGTGCTGAACGGGCGGACTTTAGCACAGATACGCAGTATTTT.

This clonotype was seen ten or more times. This CDR3 reads CASSPPKGLAGGNEQFF. The CDR3 nucleotides read TGCGCCAGCAGCCCACCGAAAGGACTAGCGGGAGGGAATGAGCAGTTCTTC. V is TRBV5-1 and J is TRBJ2-1; 15 nucleotides align to TRBD2. This CDR3 is built from 17 residues. Trimming removed 4 bases from V and 7 bases from J; junction bases left unmatched: 9. Germline-derived CDR1 and CDR2 are SGHRS and YFSETQ.

This clonotype was seen at least ten times. The CDR3, as DNA: TGTGCCAGCAGTCACGGGACAGACCTGGGAGCCCAGCATTTT. The encoded protein is CASSHGTDLGAQHF. The chain couples TRBV12-3 or TRBV12-4 to TRBJ1-5; 7 bases map to TRBD1. There are 14 residues in the CDR3. V lost 5 bases, J lost 11 bases, and 12 bases stayed unmatched.

The chain uses TRBV28 and TRBJ2-7, with TRBD1 matching over 11 bases. J was trimmed by 6 bases and V by 7 bases; bases with no gene match: 8. Germline-derived CDR1 and CDR2 are MDHEN and SYDVKM. The CDR3 totals 14 residues. The CDR3, as DNA: TGTGCCAGCACCCTTGGACAGGGGGCTCGCGAGCAGTACTTC. Amino acid sequence: CASTLGQGAREQYF. The full variable domain, in which reference TRBV28 and TRBJ2-7 provide the parts outside the CDR3, is DVKVTQSSRYLVKRTGEKVFLECVQDMDHENMFWYRQDPGLGLRLIYFSYDVKMKEKGDIPEGYSVSREKKERFSLILESASTNQTSMYLCASTLGQGAREQYFGPGTRLTVT.

This clonotype was seen repeatedly, ten times or more. This chain uses TRBV20-1 with TRBJ2-2; TRBD2 agrees at 14 bases. CDR1 DFQATT and CDR2 SNEGSKA come from the germline V gene (reference sequence). The CDR3 is made up of 15 amino acids. V trimming: 5 bases; J trimming: 5 bases; junction bases outside the gene matches: 4. The CDR3: CSAYGTSGRTGELFF. The CDR3 DNA follows: TGCAGTGCTTACGGGACTAGCGGGAGAACCGGGGAGCTGTTTTTT.